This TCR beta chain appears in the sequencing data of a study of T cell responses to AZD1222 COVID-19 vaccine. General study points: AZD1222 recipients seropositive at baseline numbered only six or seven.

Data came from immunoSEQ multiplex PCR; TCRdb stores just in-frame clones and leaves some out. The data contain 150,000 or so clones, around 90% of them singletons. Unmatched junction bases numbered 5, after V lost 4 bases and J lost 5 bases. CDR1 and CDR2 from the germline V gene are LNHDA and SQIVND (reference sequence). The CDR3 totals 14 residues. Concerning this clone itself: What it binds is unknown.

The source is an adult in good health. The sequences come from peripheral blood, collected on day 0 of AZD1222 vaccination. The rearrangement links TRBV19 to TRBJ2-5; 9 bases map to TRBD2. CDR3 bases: TGTGCCAGTAGTAATCTAGCGGGAAGGGAGACCCAGTACTTC. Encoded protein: CASSNLAGRETQYF.